Below, 10 T cell receptor beta chains from the same sample are listed, as sequenced in a study of OX40 agonist ivuxolimab in advanced cancers. Generated by immunoSEQ multiplex PCR, the TCRdb table keeps only in-frame clones and is missing some. Found here are some 19,000 clones, more than 70% of them singletons; the top ten hold around 16%. The source was CD4+ or CD8+ T cells sorted from blood, collected in a trial of the OX40 agonist ivuxolimab. These receptors originate from an adult with an advanced solid tumor such as melanoma, head and neck, liver or kidney cancer.

The genes are TRBV2 and TRBJ2-7; perhaps D is TRBD1 or TRBD2 (5 bases each). The V and J ends lost 1 base and 4 bases respectively, with 8 bases between them. CDR3 size: 13 residues. Germline CDR1 is SNHLY and CDR2 is FYNNEI. The CDR3 coding sequence is TGTGCCAGCAGTGAAGGGGACCTATACGAGCAGTACTTC. Translation gives CASSEGDLYEQYF.

The V and J genes are TRBV6-1 and TRBJ1-3; the match to TRBD1 covers 7 bases. V lost 2 bases and J lost 4; bases outside the gene matches: 5. The germline gives CDR1 MNHNS, CDR2 SASEGT. CDR3 length: 15 amino acids. This chain's CDR3 is CASSESPGQGNTIYF. CDR3 DNA sequence: TGTGCCAGCAGTGAAAGCCCGGGACAGGGAAACACCATATATTTT.

As DNA, the CDR3 is TGCAGCGTTGCGTCGACAGGGCCCTCTGGGGCCAACGTCCTGACTTTC. This gives the protein CSVASTGPSGANVLTF. The gene calls are TRBV29-1 and TRBJ2-6; 7 nucleotides line up with TRBD1. Trimming cost V 4 bases and J 0 bases; bases outside gene matches: 6. This CDR3 contains 16 residues. CDR1 is SQVTM, CDR2 ANQGSEA, per germline. Combining the CDR3 with reference TRBV29-1 and TRBJ2-6 gives the whole variable domain SAVISQKPSRDICQRGTSLTIQCQVDSQVTMMFWYRQQPGQSLTLIATANQGSEATYESGFVIDKFPISRPNLTFSTLTVSNMSPEDSSIYLCSVASTGPSGANVLTFGAGSRLTVL.

V is TRBV5-5 and J is TRBJ2-7, with 10 bases that match TRBD1. This CDR3 spans 14 amino acids. The V segment lost 3 bases and the J segment 2 bases; nucleotides outside the gene matches: 2. The germline gives CDR1 SGHKS, CDR2 YYEKEE (reference sequence). The CDR3 is CASSSGTGAYEQYF. The CDR3 DNA is TGTGCCAGCAGCTCCGGGACAGGGGCCTACGAGCAGTACTTC.

This chain connects TRBV6-6 to TRBJ2-3; 9 bases align to TRBD2. Germline V gene data show CDR1 as MNHNY and CDR2 as SVGAGI (reference sequence). The ends lost 5 bases at V and 0 bases at J; junction bases unmatched: 3. CDR3 length equals 15 residues. The CDR3 here is CASSPGTSSTDTQYF. As DNA, the CDR3 is TGTGCCAGCAGTCCCGGGACTAGCAGCACAGATACGCAGTATTTT.

The chain combines TRBV11-2 with TRBJ2-5; D gene uncertain. Between the trimmed V and J ends, which lost 4 bases and 3 bases, there was a span of 18 bases. CDR1 and CDR2 (germline): SGHAT, FQNNGV. The CDR3 has 16 residues. The CDR3 coding sequence is TGTGCCAGCAGCTCCCTAAAATGGGCTATGGAAGAGACCCAGTACTTC. Translation gives CASSSLKWAMEETQYF.

The V gene is TRBV29-1, the J gene TRBJ1-2, with TRBD1 matching 7 bases. The CDR3 totals 12 residues. The trim removed 5 bases at V and 5 bases at J, leaving 5 bases unmatched. Germline V lookup: CDR1 SQVTM, CDR2 ANQGSEA. CDR3 loop: CSVSDRVYGYTF. As DNA, the CDR3 is TGCAGCGTTTCTGACAGGGTATATGGCTACACCTTC.

V is TRBV7-9 and J is TRBJ1-2, with D maybe TRBD1 (6 bases). V shed 1 base and J shed 6 bases, with 12 bases lying between them. The CDR3 is 14 residues long. Germline V gene data show CDR1 as SEHNR and CDR2 as FQNEAQ (reference sequence). The chain's CDR3 is CASSLEGGFDGYTF. The CDR3 coding sequence is TGTGCCAGCAGCTTAGAGGGGGGGTTCGATGGCTACACCTTC. The full variable domain, completed using reference TRBV7-9 and TRBJ1-2, is DTGVSQNPRHKITKRGQNVTFRCDPISEHNRLYWYRQTLGQGPEFLTYFQNEAQLEKSRLLSDRFSAERPKGSFSTLEIQRTEQGDSAMYLCASSLEGGFDGYTFGSGTRLTVV.

The chain combines TRBV6-6 with TRBJ1-1, with D unresolved. Trimming took 6 bases from V and 0 from J, leaving 8 bases between them. CDR1 is MNHNY, CDR2 SVGAGI, per germline (reference sequence). The CDR3 consists of 13 residues. The CDR3 DNA reads TGTGCCAGCAGCCACGGGGTGAACACTGAAGCTTTCTTT. Translated: CASSHGVNTEAFF.

The J gene is TRBJ1-2, the V gene TRBV6-5; TRBD1 is a possible D gene (6 bases). Germline V gene lookup returns CDR1 MNHEY and CDR2 SVGAGI. The germline V and J ends were trimmed by 0 bases and 7 bases, with 9 bases remaining between them. This CDR3 has 13 amino acids. The CDR3 spells CASSYSTGSGYTF. The CDR3 nucleotides read TGTGCCAGCAGTTACTCGACAGGTTCTGGCTACACCTTC.